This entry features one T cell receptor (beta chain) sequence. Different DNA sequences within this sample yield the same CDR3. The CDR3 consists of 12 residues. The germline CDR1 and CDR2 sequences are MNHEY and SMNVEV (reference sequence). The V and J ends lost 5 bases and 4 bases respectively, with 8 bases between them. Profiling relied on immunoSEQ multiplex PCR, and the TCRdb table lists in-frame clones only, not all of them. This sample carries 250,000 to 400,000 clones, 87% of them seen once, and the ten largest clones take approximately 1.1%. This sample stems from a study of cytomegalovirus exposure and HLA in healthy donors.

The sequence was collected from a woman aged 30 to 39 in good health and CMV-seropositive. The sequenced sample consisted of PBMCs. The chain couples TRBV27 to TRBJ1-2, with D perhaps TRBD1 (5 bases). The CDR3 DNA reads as TGTGCCAGCAGTACAGGTGGCTATGGCTACACCTTC. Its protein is CASSTGGYGYTF.